This is a list of T cell receptor beta chains from one sample in a study of metastatic and nonmetastatic thyroid tumors. TCRdb redid the clone calls on the PCR reads using MiXCR. The table lists about 92,000 clones, 14% to 15% of them singletons. Source material: blood. The receptors originated from a female donor with papillary thyroid cancer or a benign thyroid nodule (not recorded which). Some clones in this sample may be carry-over from other donors' samples. The CDR3 runs from the conserved cysteine through the conserved F or W. Each record gives: V gene, D gene, clone size, J gene, CDR3 protein, CDR3 DNA. The D gene is left open where the match is weak. Size is stated for part of the rows, as once, few or many counts, or as a class when the clone is expanded.

TRBV14	NA	many	TRBJ1-2	CASSQATGNYGYTF	TGTGCCAGCAGCCAGGCTACAGGGAACTATGGCTACACCTTC
TRBV2	NA	few	TRBJ2-1	CASSYSLNNEQFF	TGTGCCAGCAGTTACTCCTTGAACAATGAGCAGTTCTTC
TRBV11-1	TRBD2	few	TRBJ2-3	CASRPTSGGASDTQYF	TGTGCCAGCAGACCTACTAGCGGGGGGGCCTCAGATACGCAGTATTTT
TRBV6-1	TRBD1	many	TRBJ2-3	CASGFRGPEDTQYF	TGTGCCAGCGGATTTAGGGGGCCGGAGGATACGCAGTATTTT
TRBV7-2	NA	NA	TRBJ2-5	CASSLNGARYTQYF	TGTGCCAGCAGCTTAAATGGGGCACGATATACCCAGTACTTC
TRBV5-1	TRBD2	many	TRBJ2-7	CASGMTGGSYEQYF	TGCGCCAGCGGAATGACGGGGGGATCCTACGAGCAGTACTTC
TRBV3-1	NA	once	TRBJ2-7	CASSRQLEGGALEQYF	TGTGCCAGCAGCCGACAACTAGAGGGGGGTGCACTAGAGCAGTACTTC
TRBV5-4	NA	NA	TRBJ2-3	CASRPPSSSTDTQYF	TGTGCCAGCAGACCACCCAGTTCTAGCACAGATACGCAGTATTTT
TRBV5-1	TRBD2	NA	TRBJ2-3	CASRHTSGGPLEGQYF	TGCGCCAGCAGACACACTAGCGGGGGACCCCTTGAAGGGCAGTATTTT
TRBV6-2/TRBV6-3	TRBD2	NA	TRBJ2-7	CASSYTRLAGASGQYF	TGTGCCAGCAGTTACACCAGACTAGCGGGGGCGTCCGGACAGTACTTC
TRBV6-2/TRBV6-3	NA	many	TRBJ2-1	CASSRGAGSEQFF	TGTGCCAGCAGTCGGGGGGCCGGTAGTGAGCAGTTCTTC
TRBV19	TRBD2	many	TRBJ2-5	CASSPTSGRGETQYF	TGTGCCAGTAGTCCCACTAGCGGACGCGGAGAGACCCAGTACTTC
TRBV7-8	NA	many	TRBJ1-1	CASSGQPNTEAFF	TGTGCCAGCTCGGGACAACCGAACACTGAAGCTTTCTTT
TRBV7-2	TRBD1	many	TRBJ1-1	CASSLTGVNTEAFF	TGTGCCAGCAGCTTAACAGGGGTGAACACTGAAGCTTTCTTT
TRBV7-6	TRBD2	many	TRBJ2-1	CASSPLASSGGPNEQFF	TGTGCCAGCAGCCCGCTCGCCTCTAGCGGGGGGCCCAATGAGCAGTTCTTC
TRBV5-1	NA	many	TRBJ2-5	CASRDRRGETQYF	TGCGCCAGCAGAGACAGGAGGGGAGAGACCCAGTACTTC
TRBV19	NA	many	TRBJ2-3	CASSRVGLADTQYF	TGTGCCAGTAGTCGGGTGGGGCTCGCAGATACGCAGTATTTT
TRBV4-2	NA	NA	TRBJ1-5	CTSSQDRGGHQPQHF	TGTACCAGCAGCCAAGATCGCGGGGGGCATCAACCCCAGCATTTT
TRBV3-1	NA	many	TRBJ1-1	CASSQGGGHGAGAFF	TGTGCCAGCAGCCAAGGAGGGGGTCACGGGGCGGGAGCTTTCTTT
TRBV5-4	NA	many	TRBJ2-1	CASSLGAGQLEYNEQFF	TGTGCCAGCAGCTTGGGGGCCGGACAGTTGGAGTACAATGAGCAGTTCTTC
TRBV29-1	NA	many	TRBJ2-5	CSVGLGGPQETQYF	TGCAGCGTTGGTCTCGGAGGGCCACAAGAGACCCAGTACTTC
TRBV6-2/TRBV6-3	NA	many	TRBJ2-7	CASTTGFLYEQYF	TGTGCCAGCACTACAGGTTTCCTCTACGAGCAGTACTTC
TRBV20-1	NA	many	TRBJ1-5	CSASDSMSTQPQHF	TGCAGTGCTTCCGACTCAATGAGCACTCAGCCCCAGCATTTT
TRBV11-2	TRBD1	many	TRBJ1-2	CASRRPGQGHGYTF	TGTGCCAGCAGGCGACCGGGACAGGGGCATGGCTACACCTTC
TRBV20-1	NA	many	TRBJ1-5	CSAPTGFNQPQHF	TGCAGTGCCCCTACGGGGTTCAATCAGCCCCAGCATTTT
TRBV27	NA	many	TRBJ2-2	CASSLLQRGELFF	TGTGCCAGCAGCCTGTTACAGCGGGGGGAGCTGTTTTTT
TRBV28	NA	few	TRBJ1-2	CASILVQGGVGYTF	TGTGCCAGCATACTTGTCCAGGGCGGAGTTGGCTACACCTTT
TRBV11-2	TRBD1	many	TRBJ2-3	CASSFGVDGTGGSDTQYF	TGTGCCAGCAGCTTTGGAGTTGATGGGACAGGGGGATCAGATACGCAGTATTTT
TRBV7-9	NA	many	TRBJ1-1	CASSWGGNTEAFF	TGTGCCAGCAGCTGGGGGGGGAACACTGAAGCTTTCTTT
TRBV28	TRBD2	few	TRBJ2-1	CASRVTSGSGHEQFF	TGTGCCAGCAGGGTAACTAGCGGGAGTGGCCATGAGCAGTTCTTC
TRBV11-2	NA	NA	TRBJ1-3	CASSGSLGGNTIYF	TGTGCCAGCAGTGGATCGTTGGGTGGAAACACCATATATTTT
TRBV20-1	TRBD2	many	TRBJ2-1	CSGTSGGAGDEQFF	TGCAGTGGGACTAGCGGGGGGGCAGGCGATGAGCAGTTCTTC
TRBV13	NA	many	TRBJ2-5	CASSRGQRGSETQYF	TGTGCCAGCAGCCGAGGACAGCGAGGCTCAGAGACCCAGTACTTC
TRBV19	TRBD1	many	TRBJ1-5	CASRTGDQPQHF	TGTGCCAGCCGGACAGGGGACCAGCCCCAGCATTTT
TRBV28	TRBD1	many	TRBJ2-5	CASRLDRGRGTQYF	TGTGCCAGCAGGCTGGACAGGGGGCGGGGGACCCAGTACTTC
TRBV5-1	TRBD2	many	TRBJ2-7	CASSLDSWGGAPYEQYF	TGCGCCAGCAGCTTGGACAGTTGGGGAGGGGCGCCCTACGAGCAGTACTTC
TRBV6-1	TRBD2	many	TRBJ2-7	CASTLGGGSSYEQYF	TGTGCCAGCACCTTGGGGGGGGGTTCATCCTACGAGCAGTACTTC
TRBV7-8	NA	many	TRBJ2-1	CASSLGGGLTGGYEQFF	TGTGCCAGCAGCTTAGGAGGGGGACTGACGGGAGGTTATGAGCAGTTCTTC
TRBV20-1	NA	NA	TRBJ2-7	CSARQVLEDYGSYEQYF	TGCAGTGCTAGACAGGTTCTGGAGGACTACGGCTCCTACGAGCAGTACTTC
TRBV28	TRBD1	many	TRBJ1-2	CASSWLADRVDGYTF	TGTGCCAGCAGTTGGCTTGCGGACAGGGTGGATGGCTACACCTTC
TRBV29-1	NA	many	TRBJ2-5	CSVELETQYF	TGCAGCGTTGAGCTAGAGACCCAGTACTTC